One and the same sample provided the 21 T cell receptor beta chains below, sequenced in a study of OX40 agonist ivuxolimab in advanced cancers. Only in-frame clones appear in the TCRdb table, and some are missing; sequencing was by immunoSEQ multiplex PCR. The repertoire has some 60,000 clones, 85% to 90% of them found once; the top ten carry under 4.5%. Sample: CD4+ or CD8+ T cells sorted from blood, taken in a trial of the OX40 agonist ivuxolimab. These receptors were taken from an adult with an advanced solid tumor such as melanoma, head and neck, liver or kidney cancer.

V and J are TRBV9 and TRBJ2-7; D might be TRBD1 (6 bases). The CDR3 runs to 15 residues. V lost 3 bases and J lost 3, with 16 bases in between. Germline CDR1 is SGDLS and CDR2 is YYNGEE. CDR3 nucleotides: TGTGCCAGCAGCGCACAGGGTTCTGGGCTCTACGAGCAGTACTTC. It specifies CASSAQGSGLYEQYF.

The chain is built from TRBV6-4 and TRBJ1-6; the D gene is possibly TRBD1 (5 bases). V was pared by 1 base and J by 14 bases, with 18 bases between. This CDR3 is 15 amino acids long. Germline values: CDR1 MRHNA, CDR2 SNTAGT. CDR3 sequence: CASSDFSGPFRALHF. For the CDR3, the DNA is TGTGCCAGCAGTGACTTCTCCGGTCCTTTCAGGGCCCTCCACTTT.

The CDR3 bases are TGTGCCAGCAGTGGGGTCCGGGACAGCGTAGAGCAGTACTTC. Translating gives CASSGVRDSVEQYF. The J gene is TRBJ2-7, the V gene TRBV6-1, with 7 positions matching TRBD1. The V gene's germline CDR1 is MNHNS and CDR2 SASEGT. V shed 4 bases and J 7 bases; nucleotides not matched to a gene: 10. There are 14 residues in the CDR3.

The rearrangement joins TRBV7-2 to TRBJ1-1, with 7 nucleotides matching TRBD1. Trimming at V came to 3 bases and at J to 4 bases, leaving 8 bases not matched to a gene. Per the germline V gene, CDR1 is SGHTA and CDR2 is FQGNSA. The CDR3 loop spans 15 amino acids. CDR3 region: CASSFIQGMGTEAFF. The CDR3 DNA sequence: TGTGCCAGCAGCTTCATACAGGGGATGGGCACTGAAGCTTTCTTT.

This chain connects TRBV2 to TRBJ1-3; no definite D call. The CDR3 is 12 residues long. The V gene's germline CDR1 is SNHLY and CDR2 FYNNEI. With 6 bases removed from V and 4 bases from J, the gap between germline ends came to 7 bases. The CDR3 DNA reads TGTGCCAGCAGGATGTCCGGAAACACCATATATTTT. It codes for CASRMSGNTIYF.

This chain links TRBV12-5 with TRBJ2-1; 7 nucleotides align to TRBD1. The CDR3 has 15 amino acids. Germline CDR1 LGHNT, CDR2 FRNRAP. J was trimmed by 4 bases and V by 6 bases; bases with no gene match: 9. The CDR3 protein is CASGQDRVVYNEQFF. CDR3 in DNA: TGTGCTAGTGGCCAAGACAGGGTTGTGTACAATGAGCAGTTCTTC. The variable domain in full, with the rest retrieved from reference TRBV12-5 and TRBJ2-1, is DARVTQTPRHKVTEMGQEVTMRCQPILGHNTVFWYRQTMMQGLELLAYFRNRAPLDDSGMPKDRFSAEMPDATLATLKIQPSEPRDSAVYFCASGQDRVVYNEQFFGPGTRLTVL.

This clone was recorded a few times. The DNA for the CDR3 is TGTGCCAGCAGCGTAGATGTCAGGGAGACTAATGAAAAACTGTTTTTT. Amino acid sequence: CASSVDVRETNEKLFF. The chain couples TRBV9 to TRBJ1-4, with D maybe TRBD1 (5 bases). The CDR3 length is 16 residues. Between the trimmed V and J ends, which lost 0 bases and 2 bases, there was a span of 11 bases. CDR1 SGDLS and CDR2 YYNGEE come from the germline V gene.

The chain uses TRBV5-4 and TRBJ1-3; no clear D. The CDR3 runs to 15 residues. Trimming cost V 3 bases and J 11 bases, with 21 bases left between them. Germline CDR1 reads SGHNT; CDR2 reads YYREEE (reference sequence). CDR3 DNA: TGTGCCAGCAGCTCGGACCCCGGACTCCCGGTGGCCATATATTTT. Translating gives CASSSDPGLPVAIYF.

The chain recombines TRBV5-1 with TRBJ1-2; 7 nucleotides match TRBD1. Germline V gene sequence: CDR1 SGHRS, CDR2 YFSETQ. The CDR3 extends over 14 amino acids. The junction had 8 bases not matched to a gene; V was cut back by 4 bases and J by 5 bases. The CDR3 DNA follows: TGCGCCAGCAGCGGGGGGACAGAAGGGTATGGCTACACCTTC. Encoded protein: CASSGGTEGYGYTF.

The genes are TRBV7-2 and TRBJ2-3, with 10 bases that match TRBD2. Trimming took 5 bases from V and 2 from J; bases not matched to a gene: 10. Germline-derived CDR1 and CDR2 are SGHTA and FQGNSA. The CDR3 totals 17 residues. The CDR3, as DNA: TGTGCCAGCAGCCCCCGGGCTAGCGGGGGATCCACAGATACGCAGTATTTT. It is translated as CASSPRASGGSTDTQYF. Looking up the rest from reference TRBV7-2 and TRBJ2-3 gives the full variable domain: GAGVSQSPSNKVTEKGKDVELRCDPISGHTALYWYRQSLGQGLEFLIYFQGNSAPDKSGLPSDRFSAERTGGSVSTLTIQRTQQEDSAVYLCASSPRASGGSTDTQYFGPGTRLTVL.

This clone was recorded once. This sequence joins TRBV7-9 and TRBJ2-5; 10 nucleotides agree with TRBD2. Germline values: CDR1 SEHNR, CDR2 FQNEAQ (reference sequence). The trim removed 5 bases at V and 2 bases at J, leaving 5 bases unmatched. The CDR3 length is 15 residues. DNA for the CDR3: TGTGCCAGCAGCACCGGGACTAGCGCACAAGAGACCCAGTACTTC. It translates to CASSTGTSAQETQYF.

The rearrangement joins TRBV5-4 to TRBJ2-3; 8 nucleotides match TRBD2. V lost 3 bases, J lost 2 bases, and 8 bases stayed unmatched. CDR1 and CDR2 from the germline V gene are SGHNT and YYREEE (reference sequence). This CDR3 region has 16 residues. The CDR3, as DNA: TGTGCCAGCAGCTCCCCGACTAGCGTTGCCACAGATACGCAGTATTTT. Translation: CASSSPTSVATDTQYF.

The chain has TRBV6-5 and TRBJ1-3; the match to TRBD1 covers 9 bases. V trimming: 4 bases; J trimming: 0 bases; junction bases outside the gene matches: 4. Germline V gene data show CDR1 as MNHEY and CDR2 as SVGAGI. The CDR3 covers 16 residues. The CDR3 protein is CASSWGQGNSGNTIYF. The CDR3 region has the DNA TGTGCCAGCAGTTGGGGACAGGGAAACTCTGGAAACACCATATATTTT.

The DNA of the CDR3 is TGCGCCAGCAGCGCCGGGACTAGCGGCCCGGTCGCAAGGAATGAGCAGTTCTTC. This codes for CASSAGTSGPVARNEQFF. The V and J genes are TRBV5-1 and TRBJ2-1, with 11 bases matching TRBD2. Trimming removed 4 bases from V and 7 bases from J; junction bases left unmatched: 16. The CDR3 has 18 amino acids. Germline V CDR1 and CDR2: SGHRS, YFSETQ.

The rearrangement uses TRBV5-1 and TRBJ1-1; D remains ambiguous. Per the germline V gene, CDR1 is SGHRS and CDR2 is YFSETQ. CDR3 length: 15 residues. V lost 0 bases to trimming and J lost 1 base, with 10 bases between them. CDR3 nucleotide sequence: TGCGCCAGCAGCTTGGAAGGAGCGAAGAACACTGAAGCTTTCTTT. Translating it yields CASSLEGAKNTEAFF. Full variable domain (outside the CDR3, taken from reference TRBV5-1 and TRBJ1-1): KAGVTQTPRYLIKTRGQQVTLSCSPISGHRSVSWYQQTPGQGLQFLFEYFSETQRNKGNFPGRFSGRQFSNSRSEMNVSTLELGDSALYLCASSLEGAKNTEAFFGQGTRLTVV.

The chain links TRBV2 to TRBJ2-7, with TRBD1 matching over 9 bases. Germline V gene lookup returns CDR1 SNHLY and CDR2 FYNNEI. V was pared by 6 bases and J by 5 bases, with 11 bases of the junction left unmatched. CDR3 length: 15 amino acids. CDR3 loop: CASRDPGQGWHEQYF. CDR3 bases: TGTGCCAGCAGGGACCCGGGACAGGGATGGCACGAGCAGTACTTC.

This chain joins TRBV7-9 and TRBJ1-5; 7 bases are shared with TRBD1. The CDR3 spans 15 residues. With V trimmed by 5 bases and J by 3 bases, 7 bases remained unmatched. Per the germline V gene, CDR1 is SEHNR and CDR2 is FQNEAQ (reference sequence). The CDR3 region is CASSLDTGANQPQHF. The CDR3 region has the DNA TGTGCCAGCAGCCTCGACACAGGGGCCAATCAGCCCCAGCATTTT.

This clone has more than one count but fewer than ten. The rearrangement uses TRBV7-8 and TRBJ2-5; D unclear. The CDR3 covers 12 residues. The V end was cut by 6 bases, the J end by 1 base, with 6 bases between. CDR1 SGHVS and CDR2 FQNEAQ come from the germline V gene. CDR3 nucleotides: TGTGCCAGCAGTAGGGCCCAAGAGACCCAGTACTTC. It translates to CASSRAQETQYF.

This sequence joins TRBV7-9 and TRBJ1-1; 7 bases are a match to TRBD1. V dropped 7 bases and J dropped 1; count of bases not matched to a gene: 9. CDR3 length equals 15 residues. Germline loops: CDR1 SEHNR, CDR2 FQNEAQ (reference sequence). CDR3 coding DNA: TGTGCCAGCATCCACACGGACAGGTCGAACACTGAAGCTTTCTTT. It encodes CASIHTDRSNTEAFF.

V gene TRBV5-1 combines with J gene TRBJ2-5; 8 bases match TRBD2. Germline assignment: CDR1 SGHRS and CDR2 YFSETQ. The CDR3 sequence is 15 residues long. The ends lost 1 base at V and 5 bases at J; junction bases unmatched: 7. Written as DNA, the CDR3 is TGCGCCAGCAGCTTGAGAGCGGGGGAAACGGAGACCCAGTACTTC. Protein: CASSLRAGETETQYF.

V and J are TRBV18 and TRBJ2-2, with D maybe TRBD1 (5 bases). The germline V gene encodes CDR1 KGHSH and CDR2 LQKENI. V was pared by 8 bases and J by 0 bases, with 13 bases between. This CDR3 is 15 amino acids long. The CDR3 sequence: CASTQGATNTGELFF. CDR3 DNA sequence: TGTGCCAGCACCCAGGGCGCCACGAACACCGGGGAGCTGTTTTTT.